The present entry profiles one TCR beta chain with its context. The data were taken from a study of shared clonotypes between healthy human individuals. CDR3 length: 12 amino acids. The ends were cut back, 3 bases at V and 7 bases at J, with 10 bases in the middle. From germline, CDR1 is SGHAT and CDR2 FQNNGV. Profiled with immunoSEQ multiplex PCR; TCRdb holds only in-frame clones, not every one. The sample lists approximately 1,500,000 clones, approximately 96% occurring once. V usage is TRBV11-2 and J usage is TRBJ2-7; D gene ambiguous. The sequenced sample was naive CD4+ T cells sorted from blood. The subset: CD45RA+ positively selected. The sequence was obtained from a man aged 30 to 45 in good health. CDR3 region: CASSLTLTEQYF. CDR3 nucleotides: TGTGCCAGCAGCTTGACCCTTACGGAGCAGTACTTC.